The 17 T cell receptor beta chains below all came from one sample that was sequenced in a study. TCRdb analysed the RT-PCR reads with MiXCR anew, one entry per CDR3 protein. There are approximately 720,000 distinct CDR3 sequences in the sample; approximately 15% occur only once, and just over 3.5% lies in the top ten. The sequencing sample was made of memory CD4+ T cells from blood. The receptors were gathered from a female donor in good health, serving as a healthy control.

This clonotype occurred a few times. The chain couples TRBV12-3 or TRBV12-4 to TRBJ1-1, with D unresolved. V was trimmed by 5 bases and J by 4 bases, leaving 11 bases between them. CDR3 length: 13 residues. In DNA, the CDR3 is TGTGCCAGCAGTATCGGCAGTGGCACTGAAGCTTTCTTT. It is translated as CASSIGSGTEAFF.

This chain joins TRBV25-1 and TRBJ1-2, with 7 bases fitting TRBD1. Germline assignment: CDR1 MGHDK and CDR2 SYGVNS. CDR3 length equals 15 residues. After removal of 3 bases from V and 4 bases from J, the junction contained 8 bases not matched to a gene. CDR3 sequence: CASSDPGTVLYGYTF. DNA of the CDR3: TGTGCCAGCAGTGATCCCGGGACAGTTCTCTATGGCTACACCTTC.

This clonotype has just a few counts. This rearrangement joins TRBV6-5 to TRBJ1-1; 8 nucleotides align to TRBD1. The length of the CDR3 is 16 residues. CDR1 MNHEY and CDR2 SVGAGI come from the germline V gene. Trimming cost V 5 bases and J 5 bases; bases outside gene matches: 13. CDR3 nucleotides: TGTGCCAGCAGTGCACGACAGGGGTGGGCCGGGACTGAAGCTTTCTTT. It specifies CASSARQGWAGTEAFF.

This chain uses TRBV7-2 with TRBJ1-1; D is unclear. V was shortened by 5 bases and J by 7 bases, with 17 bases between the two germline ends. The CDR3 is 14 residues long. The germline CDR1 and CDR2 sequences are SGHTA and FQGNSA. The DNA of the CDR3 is TGTGCCAGCAGCCCCAGCGGGAACTACAATGAAGCTTTCTTT. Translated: CASSPSGNYNEAFF.

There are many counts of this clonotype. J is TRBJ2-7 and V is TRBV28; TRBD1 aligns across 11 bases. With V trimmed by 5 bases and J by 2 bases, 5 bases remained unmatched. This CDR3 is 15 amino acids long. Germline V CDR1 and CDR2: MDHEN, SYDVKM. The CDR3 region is CASSRTGGNTYEQYF. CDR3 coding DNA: TGTGCCAGCAGTCGGACAGGGGGCAATACCTACGAGCAGTACTTC. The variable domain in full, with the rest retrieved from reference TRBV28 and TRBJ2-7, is DVKVTQSSRYLVKRTGEKVFLECVQDMDHENMFWYRQDPGLGLRLIYFSYDVKMKEKGDIPEGYSVSREKKERFSLILESASTNQTSMYLCASSRTGGNTYEQYFGPGTRLTVT.

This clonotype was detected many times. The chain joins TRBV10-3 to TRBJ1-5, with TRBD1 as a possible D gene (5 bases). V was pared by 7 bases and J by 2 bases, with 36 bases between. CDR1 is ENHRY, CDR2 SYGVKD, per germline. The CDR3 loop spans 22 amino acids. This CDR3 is CAITKEKRDRRLLGLGNQPQHF. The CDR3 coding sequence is TGTGCCATCACCAAAGAGAAGAGGGACCGTCGATTGCTTGGGTTGGGCAATCAGCCCCAGCATTTT.

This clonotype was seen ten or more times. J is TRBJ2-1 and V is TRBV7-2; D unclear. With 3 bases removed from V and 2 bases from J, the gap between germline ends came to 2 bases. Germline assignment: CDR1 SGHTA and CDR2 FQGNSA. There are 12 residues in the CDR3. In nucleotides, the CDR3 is TGTGCCAGCAGCTTTGCCTACAATGAGCAGTTCTTC. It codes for CASSFAYNEQFF.

The CDR3 spells CSAVGGQGATDTQYF. The DNA for the CDR3 is TGCAGTGCCGTTGGGGGGCAGGGGGCAACAGATACGCAGTATTTT. This sequence joins TRBV20-1 and TRBJ2-3, with 8 bases that match TRBD1. The CDR3 has 15 amino acids. In germline, CDR1 is DFQATT, CDR2 SNEGSKA (reference sequence). J was trimmed by 3 bases and V by 6 bases; bases with no gene match: 11.

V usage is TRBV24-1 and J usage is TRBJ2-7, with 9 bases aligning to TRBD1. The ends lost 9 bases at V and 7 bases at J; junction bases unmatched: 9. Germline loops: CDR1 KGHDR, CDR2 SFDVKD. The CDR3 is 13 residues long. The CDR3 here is CATGTGTYNEQYF. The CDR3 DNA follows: TGTGCCACCGGGACAGGGACCTACAATGAGCAGTACTTC.

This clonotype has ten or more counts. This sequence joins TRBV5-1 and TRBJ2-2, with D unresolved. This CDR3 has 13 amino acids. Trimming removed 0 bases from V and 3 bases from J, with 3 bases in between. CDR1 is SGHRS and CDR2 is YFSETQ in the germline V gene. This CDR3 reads CASSLADTGELFF. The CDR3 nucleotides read TGCGCCAGCAGCTTGGCCGACACCGGGGAGCTGTTTTTT. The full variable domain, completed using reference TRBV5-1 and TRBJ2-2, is KAGVTQTPRYLIKTRGQQVTLSCSPISGHRSVSWYQQTPGQGLQFLFEYFSETQRNKGNFPGRFSGRQFSNSRSEMNVSTLELGDSALYLCASSLADTGELFFGEGSRLTVL.

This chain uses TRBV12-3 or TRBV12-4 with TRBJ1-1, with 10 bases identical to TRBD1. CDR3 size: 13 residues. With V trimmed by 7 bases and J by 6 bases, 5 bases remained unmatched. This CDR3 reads CASTPGTGAEAFF. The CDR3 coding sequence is TGTGCCAGCACACCCGGGACAGGGGCTGAAGCTTTCTTT.

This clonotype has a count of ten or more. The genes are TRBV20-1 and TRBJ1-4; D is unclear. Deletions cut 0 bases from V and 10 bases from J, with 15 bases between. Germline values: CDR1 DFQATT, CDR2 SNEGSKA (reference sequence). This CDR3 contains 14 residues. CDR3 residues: CSARDLTRVGKLFF. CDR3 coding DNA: TGCAGTGCTAGAGATCTAACGCGGGTGGGAAAACTGTTTTTT.

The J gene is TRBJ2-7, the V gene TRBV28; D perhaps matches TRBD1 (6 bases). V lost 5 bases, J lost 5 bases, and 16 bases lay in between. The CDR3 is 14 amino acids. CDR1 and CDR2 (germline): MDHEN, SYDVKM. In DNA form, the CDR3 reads TGTGCCAGCAGTGTAATACAGGGTACGAACGAGCAGTACTTC. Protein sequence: CASSVIQGTNEQYF.

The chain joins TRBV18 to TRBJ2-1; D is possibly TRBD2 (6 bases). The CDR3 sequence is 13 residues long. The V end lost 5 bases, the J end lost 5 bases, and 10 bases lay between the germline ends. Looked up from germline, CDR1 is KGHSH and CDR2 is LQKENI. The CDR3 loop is CASSMGLDNEQFF. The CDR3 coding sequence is TGTGCCAGCTCAATGGGACTGGACAATGAGCAGTTCTTC.

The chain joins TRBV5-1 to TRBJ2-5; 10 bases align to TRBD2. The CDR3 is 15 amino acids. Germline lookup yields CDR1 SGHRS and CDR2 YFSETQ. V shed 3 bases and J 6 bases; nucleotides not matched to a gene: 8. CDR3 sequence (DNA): TGCGCCAGCAGCTCAGGAGCGGGAGGGGGGCAGACCCAGTACTTC. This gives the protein CASSSGAGGGQTQYF.

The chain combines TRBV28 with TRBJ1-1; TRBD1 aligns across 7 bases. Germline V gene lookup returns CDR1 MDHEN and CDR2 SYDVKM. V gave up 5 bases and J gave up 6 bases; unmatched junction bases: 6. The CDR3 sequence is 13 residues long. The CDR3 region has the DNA TGTGCCAGCAGTCTACAGGGGATGTCTGAAGCTTTCTTT. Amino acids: CASSLQGMSEAFF.

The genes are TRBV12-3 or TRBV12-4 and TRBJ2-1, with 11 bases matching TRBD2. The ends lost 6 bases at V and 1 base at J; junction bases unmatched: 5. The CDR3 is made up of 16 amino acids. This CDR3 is CASSTTSGVSYNEQFF. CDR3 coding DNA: TGTGCCAGCAGCACGACTAGCGGGGTTTCCTACAATGAGCAGTTCTTC.